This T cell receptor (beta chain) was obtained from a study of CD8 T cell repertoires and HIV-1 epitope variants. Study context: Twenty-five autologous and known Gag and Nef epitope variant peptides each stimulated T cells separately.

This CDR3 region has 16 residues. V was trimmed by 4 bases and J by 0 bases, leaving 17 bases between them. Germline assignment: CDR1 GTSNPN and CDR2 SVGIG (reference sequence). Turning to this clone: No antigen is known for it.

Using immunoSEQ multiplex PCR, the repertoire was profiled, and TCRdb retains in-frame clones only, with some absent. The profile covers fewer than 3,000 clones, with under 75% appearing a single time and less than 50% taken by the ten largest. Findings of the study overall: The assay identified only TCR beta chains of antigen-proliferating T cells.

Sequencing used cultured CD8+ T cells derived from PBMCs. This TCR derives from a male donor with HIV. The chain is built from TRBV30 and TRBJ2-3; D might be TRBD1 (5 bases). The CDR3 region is CAWNDDSPPSTDTQYF. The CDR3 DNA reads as TGTGCCTGGAACGACGACAGTCCCCCTAGCACAGATACGCAGTATTTT.